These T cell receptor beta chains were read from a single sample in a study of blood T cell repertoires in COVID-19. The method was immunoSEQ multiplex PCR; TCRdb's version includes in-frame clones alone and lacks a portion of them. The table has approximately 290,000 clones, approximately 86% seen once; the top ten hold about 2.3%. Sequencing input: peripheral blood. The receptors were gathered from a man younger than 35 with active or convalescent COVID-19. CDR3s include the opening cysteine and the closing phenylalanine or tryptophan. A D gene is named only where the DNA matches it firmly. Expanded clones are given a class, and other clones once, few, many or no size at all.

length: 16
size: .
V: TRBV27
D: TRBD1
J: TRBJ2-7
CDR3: CASSSYRDSYSYEQYF
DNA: TGTGCCAGCAGTTCATACCGGGACAGCTACTCCTACGAGCAGTACTTC

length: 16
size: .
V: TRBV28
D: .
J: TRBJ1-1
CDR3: CASRWAGPRGSTEAFF
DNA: TGTGCCAGCAGGTGGGCCGGGCCAAGGGGAAGCACTGAAGCTTTCTTT

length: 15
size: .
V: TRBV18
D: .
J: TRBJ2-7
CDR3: CASSPPGAGPSEQYF
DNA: TGTGCCAGCTCACCACCGGGGGCGGGCCCAAGCGAGCAGTACTTC

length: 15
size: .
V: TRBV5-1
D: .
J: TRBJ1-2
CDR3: CASSLGGQQDYGYTF
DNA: TGCGCCAGCTCTTTGGGCGGACAGCAAGACTATGGCTACACCTTC

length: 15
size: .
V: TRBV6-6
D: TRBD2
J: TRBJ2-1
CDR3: CASSSLTRGDNEQFF
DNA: TGTGCCAGCAGTTCCTTGACCCGGGGGGACAATGAGCAGTTCTTC

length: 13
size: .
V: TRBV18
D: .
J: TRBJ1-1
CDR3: CASSATSNTEAFF
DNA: TGTGCCAGCTCAGCGACTTCAAACACTGAAGCTTTCTTT

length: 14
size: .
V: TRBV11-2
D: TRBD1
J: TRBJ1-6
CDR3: CASSLAQGNSPLHF
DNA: TGTGCCAGCAGCTTAGCACAGGGGAATTCACCCCTCCACTTT

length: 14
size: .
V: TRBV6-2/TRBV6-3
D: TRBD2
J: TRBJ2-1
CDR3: CASSITGLAVHRFF
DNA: TGTGCCAGCAGCATAACGGGACTAGCGGTTCATAGGTTCTTC

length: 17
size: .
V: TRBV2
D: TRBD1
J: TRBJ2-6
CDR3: CASRDRQGATGANVLTF
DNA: TGTGCCAGCAGAGACCGACAGGGGGCGACCGGGGCCAACGTCCTGACTTTC

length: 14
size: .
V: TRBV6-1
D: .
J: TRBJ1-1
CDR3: CASSEWHMNTEAFF
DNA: TGTGCCAGCAGTGAATGGCACATGAACACTGAAGCTTTCTTT

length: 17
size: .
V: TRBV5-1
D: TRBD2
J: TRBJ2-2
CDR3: CASSRGTSGIYTGELFF
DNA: TGCGCCAGCAGCCGGGGGACTAGCGGGATCTACACCGGGGAGCTGTTTTTT

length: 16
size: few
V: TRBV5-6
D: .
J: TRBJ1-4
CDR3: CASSLAAAATNEKLFF
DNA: TGTGCCAGCAGCTTGGCGGCGGCGGCAACTAATGAAAAACTGTTTTTT

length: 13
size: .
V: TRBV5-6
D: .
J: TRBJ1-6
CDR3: CASSSGLNSPLHF
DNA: TGTGCCAGCAGCTCCGGACTGAATTCACCCCTCCACTTT

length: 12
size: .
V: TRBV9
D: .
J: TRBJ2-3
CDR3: CASGPGTDTQYF
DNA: TGTGCCAGCGGTCCGGGCACAGATACGCAGTATTTT

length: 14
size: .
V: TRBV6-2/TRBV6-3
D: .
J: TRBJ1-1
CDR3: CASSYIRLNTEAFF
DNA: TGTGCCAGCAGTTACATCAGATTGAACACTGAAGCTTTCTTT

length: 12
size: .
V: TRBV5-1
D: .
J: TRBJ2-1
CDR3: CASHYLSDEQFF
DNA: TGCGCCAGTCATTACCTTAGCGATGAGCAGTTCTTC

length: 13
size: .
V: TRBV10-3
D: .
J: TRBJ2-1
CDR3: CAISAGNYNEQFF
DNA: TGTGCCATCAGTGCGGGAAACTACAATGAGCAGTTCTTC

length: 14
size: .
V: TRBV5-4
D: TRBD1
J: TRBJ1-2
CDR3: CASSKGTGQYGYTF
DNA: TGTGCCAGCAGCAAAGGGACAGGTCAATATGGCTACACCTTC

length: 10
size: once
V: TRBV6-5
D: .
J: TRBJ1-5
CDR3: CASGSQPQHF
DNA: TGTGCCAGCGGGAGCCAGCCCCAGCATTTT

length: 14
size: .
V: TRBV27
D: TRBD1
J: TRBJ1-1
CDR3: CASVAGGLTLEAFF
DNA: TGTGCCAGCGTAGCAGGGGGCCTAACCCTTGAAGCTTTCTTT

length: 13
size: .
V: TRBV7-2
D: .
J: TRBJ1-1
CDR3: CASSLVVNTEAFF
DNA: TGTGCCAGCAGCTTAGTAGTGAACACTGAAGCTTTCTTT

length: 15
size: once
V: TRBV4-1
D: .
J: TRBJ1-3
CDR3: CASSQAKLLGNTIYF
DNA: TGCGCCAGCAGCCAAGCGAAGCTGCTTGGAAACACCATATATTTT

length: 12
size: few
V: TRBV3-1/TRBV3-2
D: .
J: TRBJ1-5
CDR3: CASSSGNEPQHF
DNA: TGTGCCAGCAGCTCAGGAAATGAGCCCCAGCATTTT

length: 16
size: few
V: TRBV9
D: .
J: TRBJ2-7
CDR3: CASRTWGGGISYEQYF
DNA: TGTGCCAGCAGAACCTGGGGAGGGGGGATTTCCTACGAGCAGTACTTC

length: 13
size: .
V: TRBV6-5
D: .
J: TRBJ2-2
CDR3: CASSYQVTGELFF
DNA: TGTGCCAGCAGTTACCAGGTCACCGGGGAGCTGTTTTTT

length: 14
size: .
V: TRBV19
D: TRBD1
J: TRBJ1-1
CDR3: CASSMDRGYTEAFF
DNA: TGTGCCAGTAGTATGGACAGGGGGTACACTGAAGCTTTCTTT

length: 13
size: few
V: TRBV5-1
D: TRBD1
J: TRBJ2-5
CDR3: CASSFTGGETQYF
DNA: TGCGCCAGCAGCTTCACAGGGGGGGAGACCCAGTACTTC

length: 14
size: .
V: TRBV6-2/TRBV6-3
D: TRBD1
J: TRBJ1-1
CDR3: CASSPGTANTEAFF
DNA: TGTGCCAGCAGCCCCGGGACAGCGAACACTGAAGCTTTCTTT

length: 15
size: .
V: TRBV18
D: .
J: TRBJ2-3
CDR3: CASSPLGVGTDTQYF
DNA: TGTGCCAGCTCACCCCTAGGGGTGGGCACAGATACGCAGTATTTT

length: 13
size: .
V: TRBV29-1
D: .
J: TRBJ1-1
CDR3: CSVQGRLATEAFF
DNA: TGCAGCGTCCAGGGGCGGCTGGCCACTGAAGCTTTCTTT

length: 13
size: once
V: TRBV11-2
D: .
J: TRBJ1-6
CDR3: CASSLARTSPLHF
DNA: TGTGCCAGCAGCTTAGCCAGAACTTCACCCCTCCACTTT

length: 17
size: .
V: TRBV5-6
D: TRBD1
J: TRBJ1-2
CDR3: CASSFVGDRASNYGYTF
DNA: TGTGCCAGCAGCTTTGTGGGGGACAGGGCAAGTAACTATGGCTACACCTTC